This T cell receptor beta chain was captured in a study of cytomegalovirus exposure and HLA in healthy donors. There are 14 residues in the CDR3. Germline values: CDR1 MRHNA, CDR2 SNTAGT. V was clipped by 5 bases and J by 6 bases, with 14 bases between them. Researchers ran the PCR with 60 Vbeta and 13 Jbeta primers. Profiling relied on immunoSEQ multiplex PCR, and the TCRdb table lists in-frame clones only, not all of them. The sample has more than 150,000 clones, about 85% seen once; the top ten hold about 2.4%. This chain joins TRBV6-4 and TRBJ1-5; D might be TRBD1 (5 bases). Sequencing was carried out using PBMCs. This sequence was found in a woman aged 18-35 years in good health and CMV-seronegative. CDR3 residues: CASSQGSGFQPQHF. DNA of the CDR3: TGTGCCAGCAGTCAAGGTTCAGGGTTTCAGCCCCAGCATTTT.